Listed below are T cell receptor beta chains from one sample, sequenced in a study of CD8 T cells in cerebrospinal fluid in Alzheimer's disease. Reanalyzing the 10x single-cell sequencing reads, TCRdb keeps one entry per CDR3 protein, without DNA. This sample's table reports around 850 distinct CDR3 sequences. What was sequenced was cerebrospinal fluid. The receptor set was obtained from a human donor with Parkinson's disease. Both conserved end residues are part of each CDR3. A clone size is listed for some rows: how often the clone was seen (once, few, many), or a class if it is expanded.

medium-sized	TRBV27	TRBJ1-2	CASSSRGTGVLGDGYTF
large	TRBV27	TRBJ1-1	CASSLYPLLGGEAFF
medium-sized	TRBV5-1	TRBJ1-2	CASSLGHRDLYGYTF
large	TRBV20-1	TRBJ1-2	CSARTGVGGQSGYTF
.	TRBV30	TRBJ1-5	CAWSRRGYQPQHF
large	TRBV28	TRBJ1-4	CASSSLRWDREDEKLFF
medium-sized	TRBV3-2	TRBJ2-1	CASSQEGLAGGPEYNEQFF
medium-sized	TRBV19	TRBJ2-2	CASSIDYSPGQRITGELFF
.	TRBV29-1	TRBJ2-7	CSVEAPRGVSYEQYF
medium-sized	TRBV7-6	TRBJ1-2	CASSLGTGGSNYGYTF
medium-sized	TRBV20-1	TRBJ1-2	CSASLQGAGYGYTF
large	TRBV7-9	TRBJ2-7	CASSDTSGASYEQYF
large	TRBV7-9	TRBJ1-2	CASSSSNNYGYTF
large	TRBV20-1	TRBJ1-5	CSASVGRPRTNQPQHF
medium-sized	TRBV12-3/TRBV12-4	TRBJ1-1	CASSLRTGTEAFF
medium-sized	TRBV6-5	TRBJ2-7	CASSAGYEQYF
large	TRBV6-4	TRBJ2-1	CASSDGLNEQFF
medium-sized	TRBV6-5	TRBJ1-2	CASRKGMNYGYTF
large	TRBV6-2/TRBV6-3	TRBJ2-1	CASRAGTGAYNEQFF
medium-sized	TRBV5-8	TRBJ1-5	CASSFSQGNQPQHF
large	TRBV11-2	TRBJ1-2	CASSLGGTYGYTF
large	TRBV7-2	TRBJ1-2	CASSRGQELYGYTF
medium-sized	TRBV5-5	TRBJ2-1	CASSLAPQGSYNEQFF
medium-sized	TRBV11-3	TRBJ2-7	CASSLDRKGEQYF
medium-sized	TRBV12-3/TRBV12-4	TRBJ2-1	CASSSRGGTYNEQFF
large	TRBV29-1	TRBJ1-1	CSVVHSANTEAFF
medium-sized	TRBV30	TRBJ1-5	CAWSVGHQPQHF
large	TRBV12-5	TRBJ2-7	CASGQESSYEQYF
medium-sized	TRBV20-1	TRBJ1-1	CSVQPQGTSLLNAEAFF
large	TRBV7-2	TRBJ1-2	CASSLTGRVYGYTF